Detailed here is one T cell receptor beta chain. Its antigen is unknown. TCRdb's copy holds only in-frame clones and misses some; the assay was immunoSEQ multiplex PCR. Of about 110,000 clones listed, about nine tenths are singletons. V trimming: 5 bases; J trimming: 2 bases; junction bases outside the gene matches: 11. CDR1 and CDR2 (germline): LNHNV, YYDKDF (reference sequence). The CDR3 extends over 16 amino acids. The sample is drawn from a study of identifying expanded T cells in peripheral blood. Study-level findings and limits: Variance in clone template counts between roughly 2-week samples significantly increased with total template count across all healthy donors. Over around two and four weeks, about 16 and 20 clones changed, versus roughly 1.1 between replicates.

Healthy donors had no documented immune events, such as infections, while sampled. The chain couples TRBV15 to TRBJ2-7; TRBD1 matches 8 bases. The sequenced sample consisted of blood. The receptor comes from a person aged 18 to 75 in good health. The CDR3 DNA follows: TGTGCCACCAGCTCGCGAGGAGGGACAGGCACCTACGAGCAGTACTTC. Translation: CATSSRGGTGTYEQYF. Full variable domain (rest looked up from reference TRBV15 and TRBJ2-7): DAMVIQNPRYQVTQFGKPVTLSCSQTLNHNVMYWYQQKSSQAPKLLFHYYDKDFNNEADTPDNFQSRRPNTSFCFLDIRSPGLGDTAMYLCATSSRGGTGTYEQYFGPGTRLTVT.